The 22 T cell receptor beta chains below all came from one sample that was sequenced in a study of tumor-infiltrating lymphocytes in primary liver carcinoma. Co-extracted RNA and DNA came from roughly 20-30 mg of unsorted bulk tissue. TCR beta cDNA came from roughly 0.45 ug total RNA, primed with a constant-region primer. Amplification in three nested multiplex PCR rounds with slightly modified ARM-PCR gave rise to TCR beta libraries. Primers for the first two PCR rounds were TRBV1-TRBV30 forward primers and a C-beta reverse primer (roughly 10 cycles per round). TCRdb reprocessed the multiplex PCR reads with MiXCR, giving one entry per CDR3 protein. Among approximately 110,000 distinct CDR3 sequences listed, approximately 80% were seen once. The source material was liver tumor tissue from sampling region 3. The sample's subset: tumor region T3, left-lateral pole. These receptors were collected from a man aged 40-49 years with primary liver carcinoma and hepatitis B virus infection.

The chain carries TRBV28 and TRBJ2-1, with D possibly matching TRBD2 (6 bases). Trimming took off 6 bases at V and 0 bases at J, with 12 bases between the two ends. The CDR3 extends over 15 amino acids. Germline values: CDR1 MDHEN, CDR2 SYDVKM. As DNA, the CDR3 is TGTGCCAGCAGAAATAACGGGGGCTCCTACAATGAGCAGTTCTTC. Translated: CASRNNGGSYNEQFF.

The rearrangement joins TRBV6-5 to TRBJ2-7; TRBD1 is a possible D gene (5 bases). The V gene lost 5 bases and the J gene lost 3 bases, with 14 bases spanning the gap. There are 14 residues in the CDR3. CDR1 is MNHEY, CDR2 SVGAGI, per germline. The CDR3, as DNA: TGTGCCAGCAGTCCTGGAACAGGACACTACGAGCAGTACTTC. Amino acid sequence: CASSPGTGHYEQYF.

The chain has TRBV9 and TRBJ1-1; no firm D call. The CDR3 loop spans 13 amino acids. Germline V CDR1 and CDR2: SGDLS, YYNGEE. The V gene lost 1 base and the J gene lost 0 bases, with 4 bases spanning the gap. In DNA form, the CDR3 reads TGTGCCAGCAGCGTACCGGTGAACACTGAAGCTTTCTTT. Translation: CASSVPVNTEAFF.

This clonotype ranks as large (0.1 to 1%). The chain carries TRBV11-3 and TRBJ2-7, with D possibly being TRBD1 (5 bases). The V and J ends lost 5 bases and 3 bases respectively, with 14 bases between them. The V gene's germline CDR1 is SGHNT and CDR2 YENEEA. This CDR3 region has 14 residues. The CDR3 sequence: CASSPGEGDYEQYF. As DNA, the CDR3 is TGTGCCAGCAGCCCTGGAGAAGGGGACTACGAGCAGTACTTC.

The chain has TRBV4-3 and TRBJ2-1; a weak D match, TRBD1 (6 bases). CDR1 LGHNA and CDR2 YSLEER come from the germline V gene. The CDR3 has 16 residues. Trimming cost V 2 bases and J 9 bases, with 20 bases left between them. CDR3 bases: TGCGCCAGCAGCCAATTCCCCACCCAGGCGGACAGTGAGCAGTTCTTC. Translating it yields CASSQFPTQADSEQFF.

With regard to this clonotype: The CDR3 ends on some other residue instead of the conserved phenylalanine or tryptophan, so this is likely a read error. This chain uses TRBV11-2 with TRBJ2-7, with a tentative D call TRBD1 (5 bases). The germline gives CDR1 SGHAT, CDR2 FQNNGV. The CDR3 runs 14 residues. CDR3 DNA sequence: TGTGCCAGCAGCTCTAACAGGAGCTCCTACGTGCAGTACTAC. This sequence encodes CASSSNRSSYVQYY.

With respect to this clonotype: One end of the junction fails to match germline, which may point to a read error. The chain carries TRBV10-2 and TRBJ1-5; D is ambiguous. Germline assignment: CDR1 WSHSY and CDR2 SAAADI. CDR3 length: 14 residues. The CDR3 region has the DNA TGCGCCAGCAGGAGCGCTGGGAGCAATCAGCCCCAGCATTTC. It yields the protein CASRSAGSNQPQHF.

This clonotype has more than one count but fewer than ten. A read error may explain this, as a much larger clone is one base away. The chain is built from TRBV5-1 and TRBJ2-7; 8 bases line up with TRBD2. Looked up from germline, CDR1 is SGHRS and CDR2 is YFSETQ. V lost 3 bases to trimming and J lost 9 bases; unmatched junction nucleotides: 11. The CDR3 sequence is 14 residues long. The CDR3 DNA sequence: TGCGCCAGCAGCTCGGGACTAGTTAACGCGTGGCAGTACTTC. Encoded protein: CASSSGLVNAWQYF.

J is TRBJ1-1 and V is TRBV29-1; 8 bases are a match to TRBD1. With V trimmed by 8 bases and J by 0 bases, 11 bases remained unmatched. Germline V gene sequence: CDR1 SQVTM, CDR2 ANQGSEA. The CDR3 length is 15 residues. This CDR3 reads CSNAGGWGVNTEAFF. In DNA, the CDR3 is TGCAGCAATGCAGGGGGCTGGGGGGTGAACACTGAAGCTTTCTTT.

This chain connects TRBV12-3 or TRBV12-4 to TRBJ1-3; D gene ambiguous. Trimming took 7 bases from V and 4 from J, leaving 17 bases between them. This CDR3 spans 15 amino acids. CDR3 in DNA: TGTGCCAGCACCCTAGACGGAAGCTCCGGAAACACCATATATTTT. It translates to CASTLDGSSGNTIYF.

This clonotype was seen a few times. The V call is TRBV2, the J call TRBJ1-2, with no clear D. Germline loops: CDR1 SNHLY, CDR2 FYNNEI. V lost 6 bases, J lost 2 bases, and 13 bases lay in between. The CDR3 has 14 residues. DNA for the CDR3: TGTGCCAGCAGAACTGGAGACGTCAACTATGGCTACACCTTC. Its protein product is CASRTGDVNYGYTF.

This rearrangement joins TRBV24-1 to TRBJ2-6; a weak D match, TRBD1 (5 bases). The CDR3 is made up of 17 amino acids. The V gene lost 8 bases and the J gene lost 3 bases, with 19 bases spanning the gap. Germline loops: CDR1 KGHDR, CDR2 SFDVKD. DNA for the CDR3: TGTGCCACCAATGAACAATCAGGGATCTATGGGGCCAACGTCCTGACTTTC. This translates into CATNEQSGIYGANVLTF.

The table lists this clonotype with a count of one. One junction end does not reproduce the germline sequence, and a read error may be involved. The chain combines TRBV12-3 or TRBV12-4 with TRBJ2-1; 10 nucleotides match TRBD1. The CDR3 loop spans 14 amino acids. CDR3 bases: TGTGTCAGCAGTCGGACAGGGGGGCGCAACGAGCAGTTCTTC. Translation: CVSSRTGGRNEQFF.

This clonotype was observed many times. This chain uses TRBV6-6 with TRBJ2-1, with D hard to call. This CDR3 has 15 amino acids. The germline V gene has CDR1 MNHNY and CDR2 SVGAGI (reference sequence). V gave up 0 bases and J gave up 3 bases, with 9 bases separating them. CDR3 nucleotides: TGTGCCAGCAGTTACTCGAATCCGGTCTACAATGAGCAGTTCTTC. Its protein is CASSYSNPVYNEQFF.

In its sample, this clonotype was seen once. The DNA for the CDR3 is TGCAGCCCCAGGGGTGGGGCCTACGAGCAGTACTTC. Translated, it gives CSPRGGAYEQYF. This rearrangement joins TRBV29-1 to TRBJ2-7; tentative D call: TRBD1 (6 bases). The V end was cut by 8 bases, the J end by 2 bases, with 13 bases between. The CDR3 has 12 residues. The V gene's germline CDR1 is SQVTM and CDR2 ANQGSEA.

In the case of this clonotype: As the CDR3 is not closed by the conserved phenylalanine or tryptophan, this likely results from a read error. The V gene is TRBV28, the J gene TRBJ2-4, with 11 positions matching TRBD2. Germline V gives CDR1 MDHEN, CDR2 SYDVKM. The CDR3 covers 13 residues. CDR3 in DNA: TGTGCTAGCGGGAGGGGGACAATGAACATTCAGTACCTC. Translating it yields CASGRGTMNIQYL.

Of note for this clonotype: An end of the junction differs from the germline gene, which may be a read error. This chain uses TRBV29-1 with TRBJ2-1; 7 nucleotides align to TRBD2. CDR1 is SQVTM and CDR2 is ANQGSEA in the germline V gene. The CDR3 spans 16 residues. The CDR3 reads CSVDSQAGNSYNEQFF. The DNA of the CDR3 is TGCAGTGTTGATTCACAAGCGGGGAATTCCTACAATGAGCAGTTCTTC.

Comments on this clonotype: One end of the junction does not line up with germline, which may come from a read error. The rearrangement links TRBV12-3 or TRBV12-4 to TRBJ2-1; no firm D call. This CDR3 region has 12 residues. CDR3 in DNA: TGTGCCAACAGTTTGTTGGGTAACGAGCAGTTCTTC. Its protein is CANSLLGNEQFF.

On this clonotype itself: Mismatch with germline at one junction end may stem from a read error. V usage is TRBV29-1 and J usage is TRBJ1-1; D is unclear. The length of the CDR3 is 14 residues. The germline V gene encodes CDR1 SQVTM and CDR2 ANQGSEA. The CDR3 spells CSVEDGIANNEAFF. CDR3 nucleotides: TGCAGCGTTGAAGATGGGATAGCTAACAATGAAGCTTTCTTT.

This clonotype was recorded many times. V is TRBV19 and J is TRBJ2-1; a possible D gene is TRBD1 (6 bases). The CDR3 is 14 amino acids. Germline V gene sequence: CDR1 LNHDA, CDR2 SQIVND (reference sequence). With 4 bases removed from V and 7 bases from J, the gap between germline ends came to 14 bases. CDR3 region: CASSRGQRMNEQFF. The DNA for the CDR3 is TGTGCCAGTAGTAGAGGACAGCGGATGAATGAGCAGTTCTTC.

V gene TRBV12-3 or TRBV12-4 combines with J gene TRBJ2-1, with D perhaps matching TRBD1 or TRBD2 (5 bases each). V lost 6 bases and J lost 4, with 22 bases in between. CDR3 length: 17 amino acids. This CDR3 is CASSPGSGPVGYNEQFF. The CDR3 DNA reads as TGTGCCAGCAGCCCGGGTTCGGGGCCAGTGGGGTACAATGAGCAGTTCTTC.

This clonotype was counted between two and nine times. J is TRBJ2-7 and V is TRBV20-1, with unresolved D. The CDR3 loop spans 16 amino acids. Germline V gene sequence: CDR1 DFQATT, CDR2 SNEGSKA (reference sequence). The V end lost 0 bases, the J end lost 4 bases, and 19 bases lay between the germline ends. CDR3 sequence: CSARDVLTPKDYEQYF. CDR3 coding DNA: TGCAGTGCTAGAGATGTCTTAACACCCAAAGATTACGAGCAGTACTTC.